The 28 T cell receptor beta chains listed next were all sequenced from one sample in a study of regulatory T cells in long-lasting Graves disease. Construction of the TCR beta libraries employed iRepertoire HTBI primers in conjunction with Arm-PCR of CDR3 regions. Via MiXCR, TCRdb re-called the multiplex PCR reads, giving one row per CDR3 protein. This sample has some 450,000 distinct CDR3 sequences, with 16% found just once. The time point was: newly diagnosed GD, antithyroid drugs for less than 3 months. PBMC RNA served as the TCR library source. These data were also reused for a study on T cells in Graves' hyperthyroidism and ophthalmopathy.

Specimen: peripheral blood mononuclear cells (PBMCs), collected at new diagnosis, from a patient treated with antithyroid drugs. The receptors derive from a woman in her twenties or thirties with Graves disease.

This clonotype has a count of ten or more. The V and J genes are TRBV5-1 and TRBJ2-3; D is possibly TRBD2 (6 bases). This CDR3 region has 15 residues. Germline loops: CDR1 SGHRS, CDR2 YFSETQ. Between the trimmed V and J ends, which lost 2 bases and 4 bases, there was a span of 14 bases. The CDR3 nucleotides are TGCGCCAGCAGCTTCCCTCGGGGGAGCGCAGATACGCAGTATTTT. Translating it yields CASSFPRGSADTQYF.

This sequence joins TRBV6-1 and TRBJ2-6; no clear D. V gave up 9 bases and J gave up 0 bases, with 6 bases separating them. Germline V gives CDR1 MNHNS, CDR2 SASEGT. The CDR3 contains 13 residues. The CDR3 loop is CASLNSGANVLTF. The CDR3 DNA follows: TGTGCCAGTCTAAACTCTGGGGCCAACGTCCTGACTTTC.

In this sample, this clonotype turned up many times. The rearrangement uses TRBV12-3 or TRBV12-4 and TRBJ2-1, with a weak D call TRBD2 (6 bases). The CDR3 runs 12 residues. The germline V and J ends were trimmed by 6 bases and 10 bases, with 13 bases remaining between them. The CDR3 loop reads CASRGVAAEQFF. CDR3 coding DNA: TGTGCCAGCAGGGGCGTAGCGGCAGAGCAGTTCTTC.

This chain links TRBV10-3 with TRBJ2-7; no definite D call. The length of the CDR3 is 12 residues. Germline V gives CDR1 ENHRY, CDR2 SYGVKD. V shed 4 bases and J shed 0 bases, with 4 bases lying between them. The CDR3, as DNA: TGTGCCATCAGTGTTAGCTCCTACGAGCAGTACTTC. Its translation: CAISVSSYEQYF.

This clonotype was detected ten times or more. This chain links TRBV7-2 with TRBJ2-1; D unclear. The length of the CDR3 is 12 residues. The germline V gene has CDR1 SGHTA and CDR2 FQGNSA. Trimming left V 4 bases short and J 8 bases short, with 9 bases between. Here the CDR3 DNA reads TGTGCCAGCAGCTCACATCCGGATGAGCAGTTCTTC. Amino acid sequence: CASSSHPDEQFF.

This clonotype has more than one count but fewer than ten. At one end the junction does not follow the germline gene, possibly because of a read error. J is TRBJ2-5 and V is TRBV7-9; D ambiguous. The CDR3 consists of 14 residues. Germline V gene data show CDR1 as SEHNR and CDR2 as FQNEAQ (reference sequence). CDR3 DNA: TGTGCCAGCAGGCCCAACGGCCATCAAGGGACCCAGTACTTC. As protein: CASRPNGHQGTQYF. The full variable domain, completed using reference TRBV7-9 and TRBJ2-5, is DTGVSQNPRHKITKRGQNVTFRCDPISEHNRLYWYRQTLGQGPEFLTYFQNEAQLEKSRLLSDRFSAERPKGSFSTLEIQRTEQGDSAMYLCASRPNGHQGTQYFGPGTRLLVL.

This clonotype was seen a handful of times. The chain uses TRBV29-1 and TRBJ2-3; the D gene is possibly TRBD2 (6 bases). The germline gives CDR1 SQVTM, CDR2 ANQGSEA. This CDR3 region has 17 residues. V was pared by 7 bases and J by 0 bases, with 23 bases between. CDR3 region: CSANNLLAEASTDTQYF. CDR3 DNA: TGCAGCGCCAATAACCTACTAGCCGAGGCTAGCACAGATACGCAGTATTTT.

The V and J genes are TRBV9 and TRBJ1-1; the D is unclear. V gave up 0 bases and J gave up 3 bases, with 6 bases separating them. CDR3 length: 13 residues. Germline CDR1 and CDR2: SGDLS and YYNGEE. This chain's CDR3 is CASSVDGHTEAFF. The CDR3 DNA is TGTGCCAGCAGCGTAGACGGCCACACTGAAGCTTTCTTT.

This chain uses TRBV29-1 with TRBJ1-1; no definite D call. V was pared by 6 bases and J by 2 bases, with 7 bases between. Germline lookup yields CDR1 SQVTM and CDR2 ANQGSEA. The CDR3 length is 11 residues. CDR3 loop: CSVLLNTEAFF. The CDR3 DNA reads TGCAGCGTACTGCTTAACACTGAAGCTTTCTTT.

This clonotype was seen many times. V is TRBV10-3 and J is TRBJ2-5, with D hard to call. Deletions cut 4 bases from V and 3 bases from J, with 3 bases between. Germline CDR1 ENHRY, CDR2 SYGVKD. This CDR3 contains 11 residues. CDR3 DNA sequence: TGTGCCATCAGTGTTGAAGAGACCCAGTACTTC. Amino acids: CAISVEETQYF.

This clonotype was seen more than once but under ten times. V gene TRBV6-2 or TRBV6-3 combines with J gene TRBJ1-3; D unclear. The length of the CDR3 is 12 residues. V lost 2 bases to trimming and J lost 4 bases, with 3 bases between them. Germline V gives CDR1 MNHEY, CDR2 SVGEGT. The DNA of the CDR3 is TGTGCCAGCAGTTACCGCGGAAACACCATATATTTT. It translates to CASSYRGNTIYF.

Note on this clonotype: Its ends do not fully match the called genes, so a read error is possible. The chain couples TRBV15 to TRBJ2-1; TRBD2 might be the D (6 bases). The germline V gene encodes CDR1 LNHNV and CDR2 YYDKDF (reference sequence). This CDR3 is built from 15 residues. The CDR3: CATSTLATSYNGQFF. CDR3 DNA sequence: TGTGCCACCAGCACACTAGCCACCTCCTACAATGGGCAGTTCTTC. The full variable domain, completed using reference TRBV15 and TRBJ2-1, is DAMVIQNPRYQVTQFGKPVTLSCSQTLNHNVMYWYQQKSSQAPKLLFHYYDKDFNNEADTPDNFQSRRPNTSFCFLDIRSPGLGDTAMYLCATSTLATSYNGQFFGPGTRLTVL.

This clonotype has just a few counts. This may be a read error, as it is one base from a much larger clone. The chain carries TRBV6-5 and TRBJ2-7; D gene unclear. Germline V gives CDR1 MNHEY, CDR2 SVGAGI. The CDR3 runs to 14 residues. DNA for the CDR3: TGTGCCAACAGTTCTTCCAGCTATGACTACGAGCAGTACTTC. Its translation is CANSSSSYDYEQYF.

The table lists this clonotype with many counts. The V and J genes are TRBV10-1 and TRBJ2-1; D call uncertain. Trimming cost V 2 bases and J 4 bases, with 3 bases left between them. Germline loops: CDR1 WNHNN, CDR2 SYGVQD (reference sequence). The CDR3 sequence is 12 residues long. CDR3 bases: TGCGCCAGCAGTGAGAAGTACAATGAGCAGTTCTTC. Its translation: CASSEKYNEQFF.

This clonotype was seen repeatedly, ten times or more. CDR3 sequence: CASSLYRTEAFF. As DNA, the CDR3 is TGTGCCAGCAGCTTATACCGTACTGAAGCTTTCTTT. V usage is TRBV13 and J usage is TRBJ1-1; no firm D call. CDR1 and CDR2 (germline): PRHDT, FYEKMQ (reference sequence). Trimming removed 2 bases at V and 5 bases at J, with 6 bases between. The CDR3 is made up of 12 amino acids.

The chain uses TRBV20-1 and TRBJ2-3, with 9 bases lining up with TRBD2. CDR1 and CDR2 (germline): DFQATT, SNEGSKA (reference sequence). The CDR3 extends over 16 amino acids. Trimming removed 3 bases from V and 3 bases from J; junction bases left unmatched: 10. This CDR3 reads CSASGQAGGPTDTQYF. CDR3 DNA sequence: TGCAGTGCTAGCGGTCAGGCGGGAGGGCCGACAGATACGCAGTATTTT.

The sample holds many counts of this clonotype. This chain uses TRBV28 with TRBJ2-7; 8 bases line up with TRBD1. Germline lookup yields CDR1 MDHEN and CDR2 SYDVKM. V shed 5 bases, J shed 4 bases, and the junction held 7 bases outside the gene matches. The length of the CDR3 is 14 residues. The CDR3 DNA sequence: TGTGCCAGCAGTGCCCCCTACAGGGGGTACGAGCAGTACTTC. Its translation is CASSAPYRGYEQYF.

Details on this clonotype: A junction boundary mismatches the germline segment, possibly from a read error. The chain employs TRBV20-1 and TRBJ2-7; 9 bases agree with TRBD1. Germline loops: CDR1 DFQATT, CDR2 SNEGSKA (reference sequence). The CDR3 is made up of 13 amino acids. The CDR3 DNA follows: TGCAGTGCTGGCCGGGACAGGGTCTCCGAGCCGTACTTC. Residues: CSAGRDRVSEPYF.

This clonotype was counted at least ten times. For the CDR3, the DNA is TGTGCCAGCAGCCCATCCACTATGGCAGATACGCAGTATTTT. Residues: CASSPSTMADTQYF. The chain uses TRBV3-1 and TRBJ2-3; D uncertain. Per germline, CDR1 LGHDT and CDR2 YNNKEL (reference sequence). Trimming cost V 4 bases and J 4 bases, with 12 bases left between them. CDR3 length: 14 residues.

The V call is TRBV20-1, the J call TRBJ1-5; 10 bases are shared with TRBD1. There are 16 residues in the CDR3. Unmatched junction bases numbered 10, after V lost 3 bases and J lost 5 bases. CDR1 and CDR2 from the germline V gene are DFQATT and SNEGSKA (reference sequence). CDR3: CSASRPRQGADQPQHF. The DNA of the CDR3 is TGCAGTGCTAGCCGGCCGAGACAGGGGGCTGATCAGCCCCAGCATTTT.

As DNA, the CDR3 is TGTGCCAGCAGTTTAGTACGGGGCCTCTCCTACGAGCAGTACTTC. Its translation: CASSLVRGLSYEQYF. The chain links TRBV28 to TRBJ2-7; perhaps D is TRBD1 or TRBD2 (5 bases each). Germline-derived CDR1 and CDR2 are MDHEN and SYDVKM. The CDR3 consists of 15 residues. Trimming shortened V by 2 bases and J by 0 bases, and 11 bases separated the two germline ends. The full variable domain, completed using reference TRBV28 and TRBJ2-7, is DVKVTQSSRYLVKRTGEKVFLECVQDMDHENMFWYRQDPGLGLRLIYFSYDVKMKEKGDIPEGYSVSREKKERFSLILESASTNQTSMYLCASSLVRGLSYEQYFGPGTRLTVT.

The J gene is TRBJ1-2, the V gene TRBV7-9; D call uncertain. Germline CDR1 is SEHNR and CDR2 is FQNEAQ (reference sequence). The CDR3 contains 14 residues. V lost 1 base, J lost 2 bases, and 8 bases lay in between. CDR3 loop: CASSLGGENYGYTF. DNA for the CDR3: TGTGCCAGCAGCTTAGGTGGAGAGAACTATGGCTACACCTTC. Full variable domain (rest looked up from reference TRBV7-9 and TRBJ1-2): DTGVSQNPRHKITKRGQNVTFRCDPISEHNRLYWYRQTLGQGPEFLTYFQNEAQLEKSRLLSDRFSAERPKGSFSTLEIQRTEQGDSAMYLCASSLGGENYGYTFGSGTRLTVV.

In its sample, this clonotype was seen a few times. CDR3 residues: CSALGPSKETQYF. Written as DNA, the CDR3 is TGCAGTGCTTTGGGACCGAGCAAAGAGACCCAGTACTTC. The V gene is TRBV20-1, the J gene TRBJ2-5; D is possibly TRBD1 or TRBD2 (5 bases each). The germline V gene has CDR1 DFQATT and CDR2 SNEGSKA (reference sequence). V lost 5 bases, J lost 3 bases, and 13 bases lay in between. The CDR3 contains 13 residues.

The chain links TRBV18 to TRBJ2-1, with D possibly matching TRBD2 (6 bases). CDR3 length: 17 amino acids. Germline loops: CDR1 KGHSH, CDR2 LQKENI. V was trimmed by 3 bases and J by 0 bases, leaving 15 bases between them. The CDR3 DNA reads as TGTGCCAGCTCACCGCGACTCCCCGGGAGCTCCTACAATGAGCAGTTCTTC. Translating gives CASSPRLPGSSYNEQFF.

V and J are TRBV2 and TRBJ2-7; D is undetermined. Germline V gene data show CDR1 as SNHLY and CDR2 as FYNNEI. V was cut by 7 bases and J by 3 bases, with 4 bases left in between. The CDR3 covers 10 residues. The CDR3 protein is CASTSYEQYF. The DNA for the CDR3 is TGTGCCAGCACGAGCTACGAGCAGTACTTC.

CDR3 nucleotides: TGTGCCACCAGCAGAGGACTAGCGCAACTGGATGAGCAGTTCTTC. This encodes CATSRGLAQLDEQFF. The chain is built from TRBV15 and TRBJ2-1; 8 bases match TRBD2. The CDR3 loop spans 15 amino acids. V lost 1 base and J lost 8; bases outside the gene matches: 7. Germline V lookup: CDR1 LNHNV, CDR2 YYDKDF (reference sequence).

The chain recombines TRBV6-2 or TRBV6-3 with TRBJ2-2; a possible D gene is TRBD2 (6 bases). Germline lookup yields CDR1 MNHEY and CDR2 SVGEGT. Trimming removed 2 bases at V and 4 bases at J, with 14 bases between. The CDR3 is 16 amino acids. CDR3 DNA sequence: TGTGCCAGCAGTTACGGCCTAGCGAGACCCACCGGGGAGCTGTTTTTT. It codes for CASSYGLARPTGELFF.

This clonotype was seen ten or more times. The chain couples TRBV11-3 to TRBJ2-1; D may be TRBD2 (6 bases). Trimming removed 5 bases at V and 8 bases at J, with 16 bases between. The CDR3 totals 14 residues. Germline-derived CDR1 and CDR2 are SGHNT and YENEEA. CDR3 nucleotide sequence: TGTGCCAGCAGCCCGCTTACGAGCGGGCATGAGCAGTTCTTC. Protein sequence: CASSPLTSGHEQFF.